These 23 T cell receptor beta chains share one sample of origin, sequenced in a study of blood T cell repertoires in COVID-19. Libraries were prepared by immunoSEQ multiplex PCR; TCRdb keeps only in-frame clonotypes and omits some of them. This table has around 70,000 clones, 91% appearing once. Sequenced material: peripheral blood. These receptors all come from a human donor in a cohort sampled during active COVID-19.

This clone was observed a few times. The rearrangement joins TRBV27 to TRBJ1-6; D is uncertain. Deletions cut 1 base from V and 10 bases from J, with 8 bases between. This CDR3 is built from 13 residues. Looked up from germline, CDR1 is MNHEY and CDR2 is SMNVEV (reference sequence). The CDR3 protein is CASSLYGESPLHF. CDR3 in DNA: TGTGCCAGCAGTTTATACGGGGAATCACCCCTCCACTTT.

The rearrangement uses TRBV7-3 and TRBJ2-2, with D uncertain. The CDR3 totals 17 residues. V lost 1 base to trimming and J lost 6 bases, with 18 bases between them. In germline, CDR1 is SGHTA, CDR2 FQGTGA. CDR3 nucleotide sequence: TGTGCCAGCAGCTTAATACAGAATCCAGCTAAAGCCGGGGAGCTGTTTTTT. This sequence encodes CASSLIQNPAKAGELFF. Full variable domain (outside the CDR3, taken from reference TRBV7-3 and TRBJ2-2): GAGVSQTPSNKVTEKGKYVELRCDPISGHTALYWYRQSLGQGPEFLIYFQGTGAADDSGLPNDRFFAVRPEGSVSTLKIQRTERGDSAVYLCASSLIQNPAKAGELFFGEGSRLTVL.

This chain links TRBV5-4 with TRBJ1-1; the match to TRBD1 covers 7 bases. The CDR3 totals 15 residues. The V gene end was trimmed by 0 bases and the J gene end by 7 bases; junction bases not matched to a gene: 9. Germline lookup yields CDR1 SGHNT and CDR2 YYREEE (reference sequence). CDR3 nucleotide sequence: TGTGCCAGCAGCTTGGAGGAGGGGGCACGGGATGAAGCTTTCTTT. This translates into CASSLEEGARDEAFF.

This clone came up once. The V gene is TRBV7-2, the J gene TRBJ2-7; TRBD1 is a possible D gene (5 bases). V lost 3 bases and J lost 4, with 13 bases in between. This CDR3 has 14 amino acids. Germline loops: CDR1 SGHTA, CDR2 FQGNSA. The CDR3 region has the DNA TGTGCCAGCAGCTTTGGTAGGACAAAATACGAGCAGTACTTC. It translates to CASSFGRTKYEQYF.

This chain links TRBV6-1 with TRBJ2-5, with 16 bases lining up with TRBD2. The CDR3 spans 17 residues. Trimming took 3 bases from V and 1 from J; bases not matched to a gene: 2. Germline assignment: CDR1 MNHNS and CDR2 SASEGT. The CDR3 region is CASSEGLAGGGQETQYF. CDR3 DNA sequence: TGTGCCAGCAGTGAGGGACTAGCGGGAGGGGGCCAAGAGACCCAGTACTTC.

V usage is TRBV2 and J usage is TRBJ1-1; a possible D gene is TRBD1 (5 bases). CDR1 SNHLY and CDR2 FYNNEI come from the germline V gene. The CDR3 covers 17 residues. Trimming took 5 bases from V and 2 from J, leaving 21 bases between them. CDR3 loop: CASSLRRVPRSNTEAFF. CDR3 nucleotides: TGTGCCAGCAGTCTGCGCAGGGTACCGAGATCTAACACTGAAGCTTTCTTT.

This clone was seen a few times. This rearrangement joins TRBV18 to TRBJ1-3, with D perhaps TRBD1 (5 bases). CDR3 length: 15 residues. Germline V gene sequence: CDR1 KGHSH, CDR2 LQKENI. Trimming stripped 1 base from V and 2 bases from J, with 9 bases between. The CDR3 DNA follows: TGTGCCAGCTCACCACAGGGACTTACTGGAAACACCATATATTTT. This sequence encodes CASSPQGLTGNTIYF.

The chain carries TRBV20-1 and TRBJ1-1; 7 nucleotides line up with TRBD1. Germline V gene sequence: CDR1 DFQATT, CDR2 SNEGSKA (reference sequence). J was trimmed by 5 bases and V by 3 bases; bases with no gene match: 6. CDR3 length: 13 residues. CDR3 DNA sequence: TGCAGTGCTAGTAGACAGGGCTTGACTGAAGCTTTCTTT. Encoded protein: CSASRQGLTEAFF.

J is TRBJ1-1 and V is TRBV7-8; the match to TRBD1 covers 11 bases. The CDR3 runs to 15 residues. Germline values: CDR1 SGHVS, CDR2 FQNEAQ. V shed 5 bases, J shed 5 bases, and the junction held 7 bases outside the gene matches. CDR3: CASSPRDRGITEAFF. Here the CDR3 DNA reads TGTGCCAGCAGCCCGCGGGACAGGGGGATTACTGAAGCTTTCTTT. Drawing the rest from reference TRBV7-8 and TRBJ1-1, the complete variable domain is GAGVSQSPRYKVAKRGQDVALRCDPISGHVSLFWYQQALGQGPEFLTYFQNEAQLDKSGLPSDRFFAERPEGSVSTLKIQRTQQEDSAVYLCASSPRDRGITEAFFGQGTRLTVV.

The V and J genes are TRBV28 and TRBJ1-1; no firm D call. Trimming took 4 bases from V and 5 from J, leaving 8 bases between them. From germline, CDR1 is MDHEN and CDR2 SYDVKM. CDR3 length equals 12 residues. Here the CDR3 DNA reads TGTGCCAGCAGTTCGAGGTGGACTGAAGCTTTCTTT. It yields the protein CASSSRWTEAFF.

Here the CDR3 DNA reads TGTGCCAGCAGCCGACAGGATATCCTAAACACCGGGGAGCTGTTTTTT. Protein product: CASSRQDILNTGELFF. The chain joins TRBV3-1 (or the pseudogene TRBV3-2) to TRBJ2-2; tentatively, D is TRBD1 (6 bases). There are 16 residues in the CDR3. Germline V lookup: CDR1 LGHDT, CDR2 YNNKEL (reference sequence). V dropped 4 bases and J dropped 2 bases, with 14 bases sitting between them.

This clone was seen once. V gene TRBV27 combines with J gene TRBJ2-7; no clear D gene. The CDR3 consists of 16 residues. Germline values: CDR1 MNHEY, CDR2 SMNVEV (reference sequence). Trimming pared 6 bases from V and 2 bases from J, leaving 20 bases between. The CDR3 sequence: CASREQFAGSPYEQYF. In nucleotides, the CDR3 is TGTGCCAGCAGGGAGCAGTTTGCCGGGTCCCCCTACGAGCAGTACTTC.

This chain links TRBV6-5 with TRBJ1-1; perhaps TRBD1 as D (5 bases). Germline V gives CDR1 MNHEY, CDR2 SVGAGI. The CDR3 extends over 12 amino acids. Deletions cut 3 bases from V and 5 bases from J, with 7 bases between. CDR3 in amino acids: CASSYGGTEAFF. CDR3 sequence (DNA): TGTGCCAGCAGTTATGGGGGGACTGAAGCTTTCTTT.

V is TRBV7-9 and J is TRBJ1-1; 10 bases are a match to TRBD1. Germline lookup yields CDR1 SEHNR and CDR2 FQNEAQ (reference sequence). This CDR3 is built from 16 residues. After removal of 5 bases from V and 1 base from J, the junction contained 7 bases not matched to a gene. The CDR3 nucleotides read TGTGCCAGCAGCCCCCAGACAGGGGGCAAGAACACTGAAGCTTTCTTT. Residues: CASSPQTGGKNTEAFF.

The chain has TRBV28 and TRBJ1-5, with D possibly being TRBD1 (5 bases). The CDR3 extends over 15 amino acids. Germline V gene sequence: CDR1 MDHEN, CDR2 SYDVKM. The ends were cut back, 6 bases at V and 4 bases at J, with 16 bases in the middle. CDR3 in amino acids: CASSSGDPINQPQHF. The CDR3 nucleotides read TGTGCCAGCAGCTCGGGGGATCCGATAAATCAGCCCCAGCATTTT.

The chain combines TRBV5-1 with TRBJ1-3; the match to TRBD1 covers 7 bases. The CDR3 extends over 16 amino acids. With 0 bases clipped from V and 4 bases from J, the junction kept 7 bases outside the gene matches. Germline V gene lookup returns CDR1 SGHRS and CDR2 YFSETQ. CDR3 nucleotide sequence: TGCGCCAGCAGCTTGGCAGGACAGGCGCAGGGAAACACCATATATTTT. This encodes CASSLAGQAQGNTIYF.

The rearrangement uses TRBV24-1 and TRBJ2-1; TRBD1 might be the D (6 bases). Germline V gene sequence: CDR1 KGHDR, CDR2 SFDVKD. Trimming took 2 bases from V and 12 from J, leaving 19 bases between them. This CDR3 is built from 15 residues. The chain's CDR3 is CATSDSGTQGSGQFF. In DNA, the CDR3 is TGTGCCACCAGTGATTCCGGGACACAGGGATCCGGGCAGTTCTTC.

V is TRBV20-1 and J is TRBJ1-1; 9 bases agree with TRBD1. V shed 2 bases and J 11 bases; nucleotides not matched to a gene: 3. Germline CDR1 and CDR2: DFQATT and SNEGSKA (reference sequence). CDR3 length: 11 residues. CDR3 bases: TGCAGTGCTAGACGGGACAGGGACGCTTTCTTT. The encoded protein is CSARRDRDAFF.

The genes are TRBV3-1 (or the pseudogene TRBV3-2) and TRBJ1-2; 9 positions agree with TRBD1. The CDR3 is 15 residues long. J lost 5 bases, V lost 2 bases, and 6 bases had no gene match. The V gene's germline CDR1 is LGHDT and CDR2 YNNKEL (reference sequence). The CDR3 protein is CASSQNPGQGYGYTF. As DNA, the CDR3 is TGTGCCAGCAGCCAAAACCCGGGACAGGGTTATGGCTACACCTTC.

This chain links TRBV18 with TRBJ1-5, with a possible D match to TRBD1 (5 bases). Trimming left V 2 bases short and J 7 bases short, with 12 bases between. CDR3 size: 14 residues. The V gene's germline CDR1 is KGHSH and CDR2 LQKENI. DNA for the CDR3: TGTGCCAGCTCACCAGGCAGGGAGGGGCAGCCCCAGCATTTT. It specifies CASSPGREGQPQHF.

The CDR3 loop reads CASSEALGQAGYGYTF. The CDR3 DNA reads as TGTGCCAGCAGTGAAGCGCTGGGACAGGCGGGCTATGGCTACACCTTC. The genes are TRBV6-1 and TRBJ1-2, with TRBD1 matching 8 bases. After removal of 0 bases from V and 4 bases from J, the junction contained 7 bases not matched to a gene. This CDR3 spans 16 amino acids. Germline-derived CDR1 and CDR2 are MNHNS and SASEGT.

V and J are TRBV18 and TRBJ2-7; D ambiguous. The germline CDR1 and CDR2 sequences are KGHSH and LQKENI. CDR3 size: 14 residues. The V end lost 4 bases, the J end lost 0 bases, and 10 bases lay between the germline ends. As DNA, the CDR3 is TGTGCCAGCTCACAATCACAGAGCTCCTACGAGCAGTACTTC. It codes for CASSQSQSSYEQYF.

The J gene is TRBJ2-7, the V gene TRBV6-6; D perhaps matches TRBD2 (6 bases). V gave up 0 bases and J gave up 4 bases, with 13 bases separating them. This CDR3 is built from 15 residues. Germline CDR1 and CDR2: MNHNY and SVGAGI (reference sequence). In DNA form, the CDR3 reads TGTGCCAGCAGTTACTCACAGCCCCGGGGGTACGAGCAGTACTTC. It is translated as CASSYSQPRGYEQYF.